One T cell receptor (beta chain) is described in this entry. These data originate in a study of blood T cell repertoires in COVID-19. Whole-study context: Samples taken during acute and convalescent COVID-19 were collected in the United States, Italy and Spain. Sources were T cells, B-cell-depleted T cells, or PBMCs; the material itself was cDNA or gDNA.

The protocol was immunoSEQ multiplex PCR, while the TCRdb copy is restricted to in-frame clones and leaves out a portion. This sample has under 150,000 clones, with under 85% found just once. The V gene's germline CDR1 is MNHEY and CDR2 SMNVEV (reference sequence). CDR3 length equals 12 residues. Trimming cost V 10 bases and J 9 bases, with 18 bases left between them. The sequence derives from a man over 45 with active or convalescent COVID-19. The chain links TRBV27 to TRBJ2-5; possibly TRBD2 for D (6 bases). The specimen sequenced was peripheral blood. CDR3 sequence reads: CATRDLWGAQYF. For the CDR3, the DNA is TGTGCCACCCGGGACTTGTGGGGGGCCCAGTACTTC.